This paragraph reports one TCR beta chain. Antigen unknown. The data belong to a study of cytomegalovirus exposure and HLA in healthy donors. Looking at the study overall: The Caucasian-associated ancestry cluster contained approximately 81% of the approximately 390 genotyped donors.

Researchers ran the PCR with 60 Vbeta and 13 Jbeta primers. Measured with immunoSEQ multiplex PCR; TCRdb has only the in-frame clones, and not every one. The sample yields about 190,000 clones, approximately 84% seen once. The study, taken as a whole, reports: Cytomegalovirus status, reportedly, was diagnosed with high specificity and sensitivity by the classifier. Most subjects' HLA-A and HLA-B alleles were reportedly predicted from TCR beta sequences.

The sequenced sample consisted of PBMCs. The TCR was taken from a woman in her forties or fifties in good health and CMV-seropositive.

The CDR3 spells CASSTGPEQYF. The CDR3 bases are TGTGCCAGCAGCACAGGACCCGAGCAGTACTTC. The V gene is TRBV7-6, the J gene TRBJ2-7; the D gene is possibly TRBD1 (5 bases). The CDR3 spans 11 residues. The V gene's germline CDR1 is SGHVS and CDR2 FNYEAQ. The V end lost 5 bases, the J end lost 6 bases, and 8 bases lay between the germline ends.